This T cell receptor (beta chain) was sequenced for a study of blood T cell repertoires in COVID-19. At the level of the study: Acute-phase and convalescent COVID-19 samples originated in the United States, Italy and Spain.

Measured with immunoSEQ multiplex PCR; TCRdb has only the in-frame clones, and not every one. Of under 200,000 clones in the sample, roughly 90% were seen once. Study members were between 18 and 89 years old and lived in 24 US regions. V dropped 4 bases and J dropped 5; count of bases not matched to a gene: 4. The CDR3 totals 16 residues. CDR1 MDHEN and CDR2 SYDVKM come from the germline V gene. The clonotype comes from a young woman who had recovered from COVID-19. The sequenced sample consisted of PBMCs or T cells enriched from blood (not recorded which). The V call is TRBV28, the J call TRBJ1-6, with 11 bases lining up with TRBD1. The DNA of the CDR3 is TGTGCCAGCAGTTATGGACAGGGGGCCGATAATTCACCCCTCCACTTT. Translated, it gives CASSYGQGADNSPLHF.